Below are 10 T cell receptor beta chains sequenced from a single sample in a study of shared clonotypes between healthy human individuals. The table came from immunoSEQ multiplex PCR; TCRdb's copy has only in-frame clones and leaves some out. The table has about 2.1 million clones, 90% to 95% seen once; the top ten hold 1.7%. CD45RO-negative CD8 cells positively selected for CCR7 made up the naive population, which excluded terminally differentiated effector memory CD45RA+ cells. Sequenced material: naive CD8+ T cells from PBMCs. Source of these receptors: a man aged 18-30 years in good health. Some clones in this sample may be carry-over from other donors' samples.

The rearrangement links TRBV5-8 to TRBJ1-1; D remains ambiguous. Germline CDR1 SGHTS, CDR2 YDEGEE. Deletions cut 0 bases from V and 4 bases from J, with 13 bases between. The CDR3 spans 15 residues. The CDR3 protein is CASSLAGFGSTEAFF. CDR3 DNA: TGTGCCAGCAGCTTGGCTGGATTTGGTAGCACTGAAGCTTTCTTT. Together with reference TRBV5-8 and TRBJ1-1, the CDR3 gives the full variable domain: EAGVTQSPTHLIKTRGQQATLRCSPISGHTSVYWYQQALGLGLQFLLWYDEGEERNRGNFPPRFSGRQFPNYSSELNVNALELEDSALYLCASSLAGFGSTEAFFGQGTRLTVV.

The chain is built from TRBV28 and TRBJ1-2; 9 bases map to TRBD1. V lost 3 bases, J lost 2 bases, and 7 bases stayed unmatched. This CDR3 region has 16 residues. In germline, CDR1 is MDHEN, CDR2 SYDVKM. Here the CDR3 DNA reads TGTGCCAGCAGTTTGGGAACAGGGGGCCAAAACTATGGCTACACCTTC. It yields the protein CASSLGTGGQNYGYTF.

CDR3 loop: CATMEAGLGYEQYF. CDR3 DNA: TGTGCCACCATGGAAGCGGGCCTTGGATACGAGCAGTACTTC. The chain combines TRBV28 with TRBJ2-7; a possible D gene is TRBD2 (6 bases). CDR1 is MDHEN and CDR2 is SYDVKM in the germline V gene. This CDR3 has 14 residues. Trimming removed 10 bases at V and 4 bases at J, with 20 bases between.

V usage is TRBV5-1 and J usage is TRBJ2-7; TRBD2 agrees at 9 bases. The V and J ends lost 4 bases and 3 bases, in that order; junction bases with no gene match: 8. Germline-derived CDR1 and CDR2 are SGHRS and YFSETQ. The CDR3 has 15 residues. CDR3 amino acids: CASSPLPSGIYEQYF. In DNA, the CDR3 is TGCGCCAGCAGCCCCCTCCCTAGCGGGATCTACGAGCAGTACTTC.

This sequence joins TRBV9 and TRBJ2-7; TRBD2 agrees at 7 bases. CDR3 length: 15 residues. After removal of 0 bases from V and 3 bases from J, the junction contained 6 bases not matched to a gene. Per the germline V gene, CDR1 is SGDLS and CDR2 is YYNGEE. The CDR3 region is CASSVGGREGYEQYF. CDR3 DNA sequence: TGTGCCAGCAGCGTAGGAGGCAGGGAGGGCTACGAGCAGTACTTC.

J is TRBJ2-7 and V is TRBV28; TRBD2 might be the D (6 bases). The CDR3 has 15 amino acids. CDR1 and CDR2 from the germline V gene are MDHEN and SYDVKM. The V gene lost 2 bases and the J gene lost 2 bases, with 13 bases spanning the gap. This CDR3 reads CASSLDTGGAYEQYF. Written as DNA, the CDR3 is TGTGCCAGCAGTTTAGATACTGGCGGGGCCTACGAGCAGTACTTC.

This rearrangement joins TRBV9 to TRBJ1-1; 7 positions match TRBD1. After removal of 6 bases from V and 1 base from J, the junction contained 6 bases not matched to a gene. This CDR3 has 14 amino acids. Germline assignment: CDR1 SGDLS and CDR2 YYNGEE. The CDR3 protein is CASTPWDRNTEAFF. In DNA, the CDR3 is TGTGCCAGCACCCCTTGGGACAGGAACACTGAAGCTTTCTTT.

CDR3 in amino acids: CSVRQGVKNIQYF. CDR3 bases: TGCAGCGTTAGGCAGGGAGTCAAAAACATTCAGTACTTC. The rearrangement uses TRBV29-1 and TRBJ2-4; D assignment may be TRBD1 or TRBD2 (5 bases each). The CDR3 is 13 residues long. Germline CDR1 SQVTM, CDR2 ANQGSEA. Trimming cost V 5 bases and J 3 bases, with 11 bases left between them.

The CDR3 region is CASSHWEGREPQHF. CDR3 nucleotide sequence: TGTGCCAGTAGTCACTGGGAGGGAAGGGAGCCCCAGCATTTT. The chain uses TRBV19 and TRBJ1-5; D gene unclear. The CDR3 spans 14 residues. V shed 5 bases and J shed 8 bases, with 16 bases lying between them. CDR1 LNHDA and CDR2 SQIVND come from the germline V gene (reference sequence). The whole variable domain, filled in from reference TRBV19 and TRBJ1-5, reads DGGITQSPKYLFRKEGQNVTLSCEQNLNHDAMYWYRQDPGQGLRLIYYSQIVNDFQKGDIAEGYSVSREKKESFPLTVTSAQKNPTAFYLCASSHWEGREPQHFGDGTRLSIL.

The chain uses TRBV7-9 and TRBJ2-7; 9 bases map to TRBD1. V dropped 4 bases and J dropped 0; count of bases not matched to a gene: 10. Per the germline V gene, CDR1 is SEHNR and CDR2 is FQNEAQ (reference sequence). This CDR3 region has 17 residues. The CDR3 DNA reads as TGTGCCAGCAGCTCACTCCGACAGGGGGAAGCCTCCTACGAGCAGTACTTC. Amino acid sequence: CASSSLRQGEASYEQYF.